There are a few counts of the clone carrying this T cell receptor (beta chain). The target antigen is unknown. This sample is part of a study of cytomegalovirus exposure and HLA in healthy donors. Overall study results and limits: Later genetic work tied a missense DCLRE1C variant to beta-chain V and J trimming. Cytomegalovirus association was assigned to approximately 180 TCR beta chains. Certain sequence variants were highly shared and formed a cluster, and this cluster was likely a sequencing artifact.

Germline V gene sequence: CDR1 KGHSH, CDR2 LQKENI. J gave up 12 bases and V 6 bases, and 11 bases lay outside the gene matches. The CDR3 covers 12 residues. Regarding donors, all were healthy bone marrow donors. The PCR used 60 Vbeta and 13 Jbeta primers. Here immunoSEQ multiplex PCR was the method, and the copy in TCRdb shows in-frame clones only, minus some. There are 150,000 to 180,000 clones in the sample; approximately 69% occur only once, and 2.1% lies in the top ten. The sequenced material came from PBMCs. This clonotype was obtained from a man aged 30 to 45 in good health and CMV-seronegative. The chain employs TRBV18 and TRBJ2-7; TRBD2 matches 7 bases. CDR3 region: CASSGGSPPWYF. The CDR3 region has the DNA TGTGCCAGCTCGGGCGGGAGCCCGCCCTGGTACTTC.